The rows below give T cell receptor beta chains drawn from one sample of a study of cytomegalovirus exposure and HLA in healthy donors. Assay used: immunoSEQ multiplex PCR; TCRdb lists only in-frame clones, some missing. The sample carries around 150,000 clones, around 80% recorded once. The sample consisted of PBMCs. The receptors were sampled from a male donor in good health and CMV-seronegative. Each CDR3 is given without its conserved first and last residue. A D gene is named only where the DNA matches it firmly.

>TRBV6-1|.|TRBJ2-5
ASSDDTQETQY
>TRBV4-1|.|TRBJ1-2
ASSPPGNYGYT
>TRBV9|TRBD1|TRBJ1-3
ASSAQLTGANSGNTIY
>TRBV30|.|TRBJ1-6
AWSATGTFNYNSPLH
>TRBV2|.|TRBJ1-6
ASRMDQGGRNSPLH
>TRBV18|TRBD2|TRBJ2-1
ASSFWTSGGPYNEQF
>TRBV27|TRBD1|TRBJ1-2
ASFGATPGGSYT
>TRBV5-5|TRBD1|TRBJ1-3
ASTPGGSGNTIY
>TRBV5-1|.|TRBJ2-2
ASSPTRTGELF
>TRBV5-4|TRBD1|TRBJ1-3
ASSPTGGLGSGNTIY
>TRBV5-1|.|TRBJ2-7
ASSWTMGRVYEQY
>TRBV6-5|.|TRBJ1-2
ATSPGGLPYGYT
>TRBV6-1|.|TRBJ2-7
ASSEEGWGRRSYEQY
>TRBV30|.|TRBJ1-2
AWNRPWGHDTGGYT
>TRBV18|.|TRBJ2-3
ASSSFTDTQY
>TRBV30|TRBD1|TRBJ2-2
AWSDDRGYTGELF
>TRBV29-1|.|TRBJ1-3
SVEGHGTDTIY
>TRBV7-6|.|TRBJ2-3
ASSPRGDTQY
>TRBV29-1|TRBD1|TRBJ2-3
SVAATGVTDTQY
>TRBV5-4|TRBD1|TRBJ2-1
ASSWGTGGDEQF
>TRBV5-6|.|TRBJ2-6
ASSLRFEGTAGANVLT
>TRBV7-2|TRBD1|TRBJ2-7
ASSQPGQGFEQY
>TRBV6-5|.|TRBJ2-4
ASSYSRQGRKNIQY
>TRBV11-1|TRBD1|TRBJ1-5
ASSLGQNQPQH
>TRBV5-1|.|TRBJ2-7
ASSTGLGLTYEQY
>TRBV19|TRBD1|TRBJ2-7
ASTPTAGGLDEQY
>TRBV27|.|TRBJ1-2
ASSLSGAGYGYT
>TRBV9|.|TRBJ1-3
ASSVAGGAVGDTIY
>TRBV5-1|TRBD1|TRBJ1-2
ASSIGTANYGYT
>TRBV11-2|.|TRBJ1-4
ASSLDSRTALSTNEKLF
>TRBV5-1|.|TRBJ2-2
ASSLGPNSGELF
>TRBV29-1|TRBD1|TRBJ2-1
SVDSGDRVNNEQF
>TRBV7-9|.|TRBJ1-4
ASSLEGTTNEKLF
>TRBV30|.|TRBJ1-5
AAGNNQPQH
>TRBV12-1|.|TRBJ2-2
ASSSSGNTGELF
>TRBV9|TRBD2|TRBJ2-1
ASSATSGGPYTEQF
>TRBV18|.|TRBJ1-1
ASSGSGDTEAF
>TRBV18|.|TRBJ1-1
ASSETGHRNTEAF
>TRBV6-4|.|TRBJ2-3
ASSELGGDTQY
>TRBV28|TRBD1|TRBJ1-3
ASSTGISSGNTIY
>TRBV29-1|.|TRBJ2-7
SVGRGDDEQY
>TRBV28|TRBD1|TRBJ2-3
ASSLRTGDTQY
>TRBV2|.|TRBJ2-7
ASSEQDYEQY
>TRBV6-6|.|TRBJ2-3
ASRPAGPGTDTQY
>TRBV7-2|.|TRBJ1-2
ASSLAQGYEGYT
>TRBV7-3|TRBD2|TRBJ2-1
ASSVLAGGTYNEQF
>TRBV10-3|.|TRBJ1-2
AISESKGKRA
>TRBV7-9|TRBD1|TRBJ1-1
ASSSGTGRGTEAF
>TRBV4-3|.|TRBJ2-7
ASSQDHRASVLKQY
>TRBV4-2|TRBD1|TRBJ1-1
ASSQVQGGTREAF
>TRBV5-1|TRBD2|TRBJ2-1
ASSGGAGGRNNEQF
>TRBV19|TRBD2|TRBJ2-7
ASSPQGTSGAYEQY
>TRBV29-1|TRBD1|TRBJ2-3
SVEARGTDTQY
>TRBV5-5|.|TRBJ1-5
ASSVTDYSNQPQH
>TRBV6-1|.|TRBJ2-7
ASSMNRVGEQY
>TRBV27|TRBD2|TRBJ2-3
ASRLAGVGDTQY
>TRBV11-3|.|TRBJ2-3
ASSLNSQRDTQY
>TRBV5-5|.|TRBJ2-3
ASSFGGGWDTQY
>TRBV5-1|.|TRBJ1-1
ASSLDSMNTEAF